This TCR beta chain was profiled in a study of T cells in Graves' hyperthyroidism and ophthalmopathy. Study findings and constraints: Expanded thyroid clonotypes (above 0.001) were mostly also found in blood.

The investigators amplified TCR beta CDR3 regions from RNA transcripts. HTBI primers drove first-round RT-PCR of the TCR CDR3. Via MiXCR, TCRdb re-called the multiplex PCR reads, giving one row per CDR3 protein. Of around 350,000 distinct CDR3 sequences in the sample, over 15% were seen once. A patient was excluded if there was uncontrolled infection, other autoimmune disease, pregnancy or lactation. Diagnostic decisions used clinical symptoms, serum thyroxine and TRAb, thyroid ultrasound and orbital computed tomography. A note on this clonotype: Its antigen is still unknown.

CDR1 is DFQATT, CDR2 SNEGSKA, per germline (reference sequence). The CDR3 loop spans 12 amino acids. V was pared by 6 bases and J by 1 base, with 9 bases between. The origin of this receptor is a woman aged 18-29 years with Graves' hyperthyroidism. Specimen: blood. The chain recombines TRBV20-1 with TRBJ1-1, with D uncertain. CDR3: CSAVGPNTEAFF. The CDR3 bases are TGCAGTGCCGTTGGACCGAACACTGAAGCTTTCTTT.